This T cell receptor (beta chain) is drawn from a study of technical replicates of blood from a few donors. Germline loops: CDR1 SQVTM, CDR2 ANQGSEA. This CDR3 region has 11 residues. Trimming pared 7 bases from V and 5 bases from J, leaving 11 bases between. Measured with immunoSEQ multiplex PCR; TCRdb has only the in-frame clones, and not every one. The sample carries some 68,000 clones, just under 95% recorded once. Material for sequencing was T cells isolated from PBMCs. This receptor was taken from a human donor in good health. V is TRBV29-1 and J is TRBJ1-1, with a possible D match to TRBD1 (5 bases). The CDR3 sequence: CSGVGGTEAFF. The DNA for the CDR3 is TGCAGCGGGGTCGGGGGGACTGAAGCTTTCTTT.